Below are 8 T cell receptor beta chains sequenced from a single sample in a study of blood T cell repertoires in COVID-19. Sequencing used immunoSEQ multiplex PCR; TCRdb keeps in-frame clones, though not all of them. The table includes under 200,000 clones, over 70% detected once. Sequencing was performed on PBMCs or T cells enriched from blood (not recorded which). The receptors originated from a middle-aged woman with acute COVID-19.

This rearrangement joins TRBV19 to TRBJ1-2, with 8 nucleotides matching TRBD1. The CDR3 has 13 amino acids. Germline V lookup: CDR1 LNHDA, CDR2 SQIVND (reference sequence). The V and J ends lost 5 bases and 7 bases, in that order; junction bases with no gene match: 6. CDR3 DNA sequence: TGTGCCAGTAGTGCCGGACAGGGAGCTGGCTACACCTTC. It specifies CASSAGQGAGYTF.

This clone occurred once. The chain uses TRBV2 and TRBJ1-2, with 12 bases lining up with TRBD1. The CDR3 runs to 16 residues. With V trimmed by 6 bases and J by 7 bases, 12 bases remained unmatched. Germline V gene data show CDR1 as SNHLY and CDR2 as FYNNEI. CDR3 nucleotide sequence: TGTGCCAGCAGCCGGGACAGGGGGCCGGAGGGTCTTGGCTACACCTTC. Its protein product is CASSRDRGPEGLGYTF.

V usage is TRBV2 and J usage is TRBJ2-6, with a weak D call TRBD2 (5 bases). Germline V gene sequence: CDR1 SNHLY, CDR2 FYNNEI. Trimming shortened V by 3 bases and J by 0 bases, and 12 bases separated the two germline ends. The CDR3 loop spans 17 amino acids. CDR3 loop: CASSDEGSPSGANVLTF. Written as DNA, the CDR3 is TGTGCCAGCAGTGACGAGGGTTCCCCCTCTGGGGCCAACGTCCTGACTTTC. The complete variable domain, with remaining parts taken from reference TRBV2 and TRBJ2-6, reads EPEVTQTPSHQVTQMGQEVILRCVPISNHLYFYWYRQILGQKVEFLVSFYNNEISEKSEIFDDQFSVERPDGSNFTLKIRSTKLEDSAMYFCASSDEGSPSGANVLTFGAGSRLTVL.

The chain has TRBV9 and TRBJ2-1; 12 bases align to TRBD2. CDR1 and CDR2 from the germline V gene are SGDLS and YYNGEE. The CDR3 loop spans 15 amino acids. J lost 8 bases, V lost 2 bases, and 5 bases had no gene match. CDR3 in amino acids: CASSVTSGSIYEQFF. The CDR3, as DNA: TGTGCCAGCAGCGTGACTAGCGGGAGTATCTATGAGCAGTTCTTC.

This CDR3 is CASSPQTGELFF. CDR3 bases: TGTGCCAGCAGTCCACAGACCGGGGAGCTGTTTTTT. The chain employs TRBV27 and TRBJ2-2; D is uncertain. Germline lookup yields CDR1 MNHEY and CDR2 SMNVEV (reference sequence). V shed 5 bases and J shed 5 bases, with 6 bases lying between them. The CDR3 runs 12 residues.

The chain joins TRBV7-9 to TRBJ1-4; D perhaps matches TRBD1 (6 bases). The CDR3 is 12 amino acids. V was cut by 1 base and J by 12 bases, with 9 bases left in between. CDR1 and CDR2 (germline): SEHNR, FQNEAQ (reference sequence). CDR3 coding DNA: TGTGCCAGCAGCTTAGAGTCAGGGGAACTGTTTTTT. Translating gives CASSLESGELFF.

This clone occurred once. The chain has TRBV29-1 and TRBJ2-1; D is possibly TRBD1 (6 bases). This CDR3 has 14 amino acids. Germline CDR1 reads SQVTM; CDR2 reads ANQGSEA. Trimming cost V 6 bases and J 0 bases, with 12 bases left between them. The CDR3 nucleotides are TGCAGCGTCGAGGACAGTCGCTCCTACAATGAGCAGTTCTTC. Its translation: CSVEDSRSYNEQFF.

V and J are TRBV15 and TRBJ2-1, with 7 bases that match TRBD1. The CDR3 sequence is 16 residues long. Trimming cost V 0 bases and J 3 bases; bases outside gene matches: 5. Per the germline V gene, CDR1 is LNHNV and CDR2 is YYDKDF (reference sequence). CDR3 coding DNA: TGTGCCACCAGCAGAGATCCAGGGGGTAGCTACAATGAGCAGTTCTTC. Translating gives CATSRDPGGSYNEQFF. The full variable domain, with the rest looked up from reference TRBV15 and TRBJ2-1, is DAMVIQNPRYQVTQFGKPVTLSCSQTLNHNVMYWYQQKSSQAPKLLFHYYDKDFNNEADTPDNFQSRRPNTSFCFLDIRSPGLGDTAMYLCATSRDPGGSYNEQFFGPGTRLTVL.